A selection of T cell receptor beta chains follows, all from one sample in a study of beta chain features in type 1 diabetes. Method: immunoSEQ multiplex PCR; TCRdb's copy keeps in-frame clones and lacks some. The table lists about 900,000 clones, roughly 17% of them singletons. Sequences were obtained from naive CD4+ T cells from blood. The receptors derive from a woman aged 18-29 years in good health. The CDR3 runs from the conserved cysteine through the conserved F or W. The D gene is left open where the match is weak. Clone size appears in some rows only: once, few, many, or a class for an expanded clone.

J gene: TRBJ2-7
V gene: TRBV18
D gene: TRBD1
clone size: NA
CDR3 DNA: TGTGCCAGCTCACCGGGACAGGGAGTATACGAGCAGTACTTC
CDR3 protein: CASSPGQGVYEQYF

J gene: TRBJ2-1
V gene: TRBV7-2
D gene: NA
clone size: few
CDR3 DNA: TGTGCCAGCAGCTTAGGGGGTTGGGGGATTGCGGAGGAGCAGTTCTTC
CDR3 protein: CASSLGGWGIAEEQFF

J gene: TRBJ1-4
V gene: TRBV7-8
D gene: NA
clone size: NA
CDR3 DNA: TGTGCCAGCAGCTTCAAGTTAATTTCGGAGGAAAAACTGTTTTTT
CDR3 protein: CASSFKLISEEKLFF

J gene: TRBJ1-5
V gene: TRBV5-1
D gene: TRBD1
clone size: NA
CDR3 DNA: TGCGCCAGCAGCTTGGCCGGACAGGGGCAACAGCCCCAGCATTTT
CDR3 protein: CASSLAGQGQQPQHF

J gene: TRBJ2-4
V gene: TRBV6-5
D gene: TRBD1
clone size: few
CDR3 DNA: TGTGCCAGCAGACGGACAGGGTTGGGCGTTCAGTACTTC
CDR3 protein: CASRRTGLGVQYF

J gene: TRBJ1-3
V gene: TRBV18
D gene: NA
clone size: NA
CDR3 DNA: TGTGCCAGCTCAAAGACAGACTCTGGAAACACCATATATTTT
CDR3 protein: CASSKTDSGNTIYF

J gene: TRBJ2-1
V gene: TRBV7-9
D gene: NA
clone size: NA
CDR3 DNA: TGTGCCAGCACCATAGTCGTGCCGCACAATGAGCAGTTCTTC
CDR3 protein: CASTIVVPHNEQFF

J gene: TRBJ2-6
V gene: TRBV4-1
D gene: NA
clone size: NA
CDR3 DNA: TGCGCCAGCAGCCAAGAAATCCGAAGCTCTGGGGCCAACGTCCTGACTTTC
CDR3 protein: CASSQEIRSSGANVLTF

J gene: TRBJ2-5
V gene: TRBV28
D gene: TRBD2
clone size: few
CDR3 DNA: TGTGCCAGCAGACTCCAAGCGGGAGTTGAGGAGACCCAGTACTTC
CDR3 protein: CASRLQAGVEETQYF

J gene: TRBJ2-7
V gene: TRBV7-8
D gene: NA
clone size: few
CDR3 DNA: TGTGCCAGCAGCCCGCTCCGCCCAGGGTCGATGACCTACGAGCAGTACTTC
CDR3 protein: CASSPLRPGSMTYEQYF

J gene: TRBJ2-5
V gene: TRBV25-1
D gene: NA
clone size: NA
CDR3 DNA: TGTGCCAGCAGTGTGTGGGGACAAGAGACCCAGTACTTC
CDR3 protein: CASSVWGQETQYF

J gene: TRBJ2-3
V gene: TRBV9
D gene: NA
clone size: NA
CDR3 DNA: TGTGCCAGCAGCGTAAGGCGCACAACCGTTGGCACAGATACGCAGTATTTT
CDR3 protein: CASSVRRTTVGTDTQYF

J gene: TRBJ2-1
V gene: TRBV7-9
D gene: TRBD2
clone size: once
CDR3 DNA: TGTGCCAGCAGCTTAGTGGCGGGAGCAGATGAGCAGTTCTTC
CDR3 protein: CASSLVAGADEQFF

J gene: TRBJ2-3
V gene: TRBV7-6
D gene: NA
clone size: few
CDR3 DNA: TGTGCCAGCAGCTTAGGATTGGCAGATACGCAGTATTTT
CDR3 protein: CASSLGLADTQYF

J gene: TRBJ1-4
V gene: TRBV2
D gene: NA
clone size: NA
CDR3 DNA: TGTGCCAGCAGTGTAGGGGAAAAACTGTTTTTT
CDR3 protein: CASSVGEKLFF

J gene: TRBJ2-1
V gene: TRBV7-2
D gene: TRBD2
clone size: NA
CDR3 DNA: TGTGCCAGCAGCTTATCCCTCCGGACTAGCGGCGACAATGAGCAGTTCTTC
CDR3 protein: CASSLSLRTSGDNEQFF

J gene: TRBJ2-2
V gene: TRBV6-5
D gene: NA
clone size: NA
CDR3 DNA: TGTGCCAGCAGCCTGGCTAGCTTCACCGGGGAGCTGTTTTTT
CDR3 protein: CASSLASFTGELFF

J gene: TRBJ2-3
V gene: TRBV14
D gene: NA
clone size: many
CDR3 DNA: TGTGCCAGCAGCCAAAGCCTGGTCGCAGATACGCAGTATTTT
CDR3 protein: CASSQSLVADTQYF

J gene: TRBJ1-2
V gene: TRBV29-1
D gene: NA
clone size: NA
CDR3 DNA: TGCAGCGTTTCGGACCGGAATTCCTATGGCTACACCTTC
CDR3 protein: CSVSDRNSYGYTF

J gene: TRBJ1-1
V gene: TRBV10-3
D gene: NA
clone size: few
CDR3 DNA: TGTGCCATCAGTGAACAGGGAAGCACTGAAGCTTTCTTT
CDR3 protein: CAISEQGSTEAFF

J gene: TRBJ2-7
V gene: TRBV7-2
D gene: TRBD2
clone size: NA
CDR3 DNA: TGTGCCAGCAGCTTAGCCGGGACTAGGAACGAGCAGTACTTC
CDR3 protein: CASSLAGTRNEQYF

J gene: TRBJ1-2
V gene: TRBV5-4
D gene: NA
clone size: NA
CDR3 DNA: TGTGCCAGCAGCTTATCGGTCAAGAACTATGGCTACACCTTC
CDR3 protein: CASSLSVKNYGYTF

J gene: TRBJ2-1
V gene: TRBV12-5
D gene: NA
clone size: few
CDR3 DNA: TGTGCTAGTGGTCCGGGAAGGAATGAGCAGTTCTTC
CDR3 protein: CASGPGRNEQFF

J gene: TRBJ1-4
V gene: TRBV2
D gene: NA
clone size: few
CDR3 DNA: TGTGCCAGCGTTCGACAATGGGGTATGATCGCGTCTAATGAAAAACTGTTTTTT
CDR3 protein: CASVRQWGMIASNEKLFF

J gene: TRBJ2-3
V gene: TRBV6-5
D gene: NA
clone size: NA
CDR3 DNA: TGTGCCAGCAGCCTCGGGACGCTGGGGCCGCAGTATTTT
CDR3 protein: CASSLGTLGPQYF

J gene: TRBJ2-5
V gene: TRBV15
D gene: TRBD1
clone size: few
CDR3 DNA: TGTGCCACCAGCAGGCCCCCCGGGACAGGGAGTAAGGAGGGAGAGACCCAGTACTTC
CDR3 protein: CATSRPPGTGSKEGETQYF

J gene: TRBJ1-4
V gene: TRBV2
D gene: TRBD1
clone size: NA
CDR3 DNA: TGTGCCAGCAGTGAATCCTGGGATCCCCCCCGGGACAGGGCAACAACTAATGAAAAACTGTTTTTT
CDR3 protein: CASSESWDPPRDRATTNEKLFF

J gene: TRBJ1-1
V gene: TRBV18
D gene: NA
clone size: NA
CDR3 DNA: TGTGCCAGCTCACCACAGGGATTTGACACTGAAGCTTTCTTT
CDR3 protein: CASSPQGFDTEAFF

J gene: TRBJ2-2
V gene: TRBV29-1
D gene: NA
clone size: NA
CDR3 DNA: TGCAGCGCCGGTTCCGGGGAGCTGTTTTTT
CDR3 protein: CSAGSGELFF

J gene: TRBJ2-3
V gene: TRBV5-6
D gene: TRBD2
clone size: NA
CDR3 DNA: TGTGCCAGCAGCTTTAGCGGGAGCACAGATACGCAGTATTTT
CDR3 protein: CASSFSGSTDTQYF

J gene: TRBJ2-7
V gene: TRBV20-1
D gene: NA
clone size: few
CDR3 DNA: TGCAGTGCTGAGGACAGATACGAGCAGTACTTC
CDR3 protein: CSAEDRYEQYF

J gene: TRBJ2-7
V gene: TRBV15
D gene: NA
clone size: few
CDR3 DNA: TGTGCCACCAGCAGTGTTCGCCCACACGAGCAGTACTTC
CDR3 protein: CATSSVRPHEQYF

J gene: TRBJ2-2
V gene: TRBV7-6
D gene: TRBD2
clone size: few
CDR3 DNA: TGTGCCAGCAGCCTAAGAATGACTAGCGGGACGAACACCGGGGAGCTGTTTTTT
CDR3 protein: CASSLRMTSGTNTGELFF

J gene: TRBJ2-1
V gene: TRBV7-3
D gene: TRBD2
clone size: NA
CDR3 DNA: TGTGCCAGCAGCAAACACGGGACTAGCTCCAATGAGCAGTTCTTC
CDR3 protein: CASSKHGTSSNEQFF

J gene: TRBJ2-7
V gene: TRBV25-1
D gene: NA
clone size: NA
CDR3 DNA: TGTGCCAGCTCGGGCAGGTGGCTCTACGAGCAGTACTTC
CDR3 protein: CASSGRWLYEQYF

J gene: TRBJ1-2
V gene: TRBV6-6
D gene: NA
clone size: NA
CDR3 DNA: TGTGCCAGCAGTCACCTCCGGGCTCGTATCGACTATGGCTACACCTTC
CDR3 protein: CASSHLRARIDYGYTF

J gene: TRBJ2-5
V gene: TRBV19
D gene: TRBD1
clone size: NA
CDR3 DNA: TGTGCCAGTAGTGCTGGGACAGGGGGGACCCAGTACTTC
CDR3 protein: CASSAGTGGTQYF

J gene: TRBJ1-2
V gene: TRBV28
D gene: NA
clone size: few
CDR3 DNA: TGTGCCAGCAGTCGGAATGGACTATACTATGGCTACACCTTC
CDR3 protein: CASSRNGLYYGYTF

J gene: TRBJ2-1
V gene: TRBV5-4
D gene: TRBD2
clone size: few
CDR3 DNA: TGTGCCAGCAGCTTGGGTGGTGCAAGCGGGATGTACAATGAGCAGTTCTTC
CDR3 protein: CASSLGGASGMYNEQFF

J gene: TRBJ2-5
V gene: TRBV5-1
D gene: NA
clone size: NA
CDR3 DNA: TGCGCCAGCAGCTTCAGGGCCATGGGGCAAGAGACCCAGTACTTC
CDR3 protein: CASSFRAMGQETQYF

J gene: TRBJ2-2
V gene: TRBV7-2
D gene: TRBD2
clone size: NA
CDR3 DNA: TGTGCCAGCAGCTCCTGGACTAGCGGGACGAACACCGGGGAGCTGTTTTTT
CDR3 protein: CASSSWTSGTNTGELFF